What follows are 17 T cell receptor beta chains derived from one specimen sequenced in a study of cytomegalovirus exposure and HLA in healthy donors. Use of 60 Vbeta and 13 Jbeta primers characterized the PCR. Clones were sequenced by immunoSEQ multiplex PCR, and TCRdb holds only the in-frame ones, with some missing. The sample yields over 150,000 clones, around four fifths seen once. What was sequenced was PBMCs. Every receptor here comes from a male donor in good health and CMV-seropositive.

The chain links TRBV7-6 to TRBJ1-4; TRBD1 matches 9 bases. Germline loops: CDR1 SGHVS, CDR2 FNYEAQ. The CDR3 consists of 16 residues. The trim removed 5 bases at V and 8 bases at J, leaving 12 bases unmatched. CDR3 sequence: CASSITGTGMIEKLFF. CDR3 sequence (DNA): TGTGCCAGCAGCATAACCGGGACAGGGATGATCGAAAAACTGTTTTTT.

This chain uses TRBV11-2 with TRBJ1-2, with a tentative D call TRBD1 (6 bases). CDR3 length: 14 residues. The V end lost 0 bases, the J end lost 7 bases, and 12 bases lay between the germline ends. Germline V CDR1 and CDR2: SGHAT, FQNNGV. CDR3 DNA: TGTGCCAGCAGCTTAGATCGTAGGGGGTCTGGCTACACCTTC. This translates into CASSLDRRGSGYTF.

Here the CDR3 reads CASSQNRVPYNSPLHF. In nucleotides, the CDR3 is TGCGCCAGCAGCCAAAACAGGGTCCCCTATAATTCACCCCTCCACTTT. V gene TRBV4-3 combines with J gene TRBJ1-6, with a possible D match to TRBD1 (6 bases). Germline CDR1 LGHNA, CDR2 YSLEER. The length of the CDR3 is 16 residues. Trimming took off 2 bases at V and 2 bases at J, with 10 bases between the two ends.

This sequence joins TRBV11-2 and TRBJ2-7; D is ambiguous. The CDR3 has 16 amino acids. CDR1 and CDR2 from the germline V gene are SGHAT and FQNNGV. V gave up 5 bases and J gave up 0 bases, with 17 bases separating them. CDR3 sequence: CASSPMTGPSSYEQYF. CDR3 coding DNA: TGTGCCAGCAGCCCGATGACGGGTCCATCCTCCTACGAGCAGTACTTC.

With respect to this clone: At one of its ends the junction is not consistent with the germline gene, which may arise from a read error. The chain is built from TRBV7-9 and TRBJ2-4; perhaps TRBD2 as D (6 bases). The CDR3 has 17 amino acids. CDR1 is SEHNR, CDR2 FQNEAQ, per germline (reference sequence). The chain's CDR3 is CSSSSFGGVDGKNIQYF. CDR3 bases: TGTTCCAGCAGCTCCTTCGGAGGGGTGGATGGCAAAAACATTCAGTACTTC.

This clone was counted once. The chain employs TRBV9 and TRBJ2-7, with 12 bases fitting TRBD1. CDR1 is SGDLS, CDR2 YYNGEE, per germline. The CDR3 sequence is 15 residues long. The V and J ends lost 3 bases and 7 bases, in that order; junction bases with no gene match: 8. DNA for the CDR3: TGTGCCAGCAGCGCCCATGGGGACAGGGGGCAAGAGCAGTACTTC. This sequence encodes CASSAHGDRGQEQYF.

The chain couples TRBV4-3 to TRBJ1-1; D is unclear. The CDR3 extends over 16 amino acids. Trimming left V 0 bases short and J 2 bases short, with 13 bases between. Germline assignment: CDR1 LGHNA and CDR2 YSLEER. The CDR3 DNA sequence: TGCGCCAGCAGCCAAGACTTCCGGGAGATTAACACTGAAGCTTTCTTT. Translating it yields CASSQDFREINTEAFF.

This clone was counted a few times. The chain is built from TRBV6-5 and TRBJ2-1; 11 nucleotides line up with TRBD2. CDR1 is MNHEY, CDR2 SVGAGI, per germline. CDR3 length equals 15 residues. The V and J ends lost 4 bases and 4 bases, in that order; junction bases with no gene match: 3. In DNA, the CDR3 is TGTGCCAGCAGTTTACTAGCGGGGGAGTACAATGAGCAGTTCTTC. Its protein is CASSLLAGEYNEQFF.

To note about this clone: At one boundary the junction diverges from the germline segment, which might be a read error. The chain employs TRBV28 and TRBJ2-7; TRBD1 matches at 8 bases. The germline V gene encodes CDR1 MDHEN and CDR2 SYDVKM. The length of the CDR3 is 14 residues. This CDR3 is CASSLQGALYEQCF. For the CDR3, the DNA is TGTGCCAGCAGTTTACAGGGGGCTCTGTACGAGCAGTGCTTC.

The chain recombines TRBV27 with TRBJ1-4; 11 nucleotides match TRBD1. Germline CDR1 and CDR2: MNHEY and SMNVEV (reference sequence). After removal of 9 bases from V and 7 bases from J, the junction contained 4 bases not matched to a gene. The CDR3 has 13 amino acids. The CDR3 sequence: CASSGTGGEKLFF. The CDR3 DNA reads as TGTGCCAGTTCCGGGACAGGGGGTGAAAAACTGTTTTTT.

This chain joins TRBV6-1 and TRBJ1-2; D is possibly TRBD1 (5 bases). Germline V gene lookup returns CDR1 MNHNS and CDR2 SASEGT. V was pared by 10 bases and J by 8 bases, with 14 bases between. The length of the CDR3 is 11 residues. The CDR3: CAIDSLWGYTF. The CDR3 coding sequence is TGTGCCATCGACAGCCTGTGGGGCTACACCTTC.

The gene calls are TRBV6-1 and TRBJ2-3, with D perhaps TRBD2 (6 bases). The V end was cut by 7 bases, the J end by 2 bases, with 10 bases between. Germline V CDR1 and CDR2: MNHNS, SASEGT. The CDR3 length is 13 residues. CDR3 sequence: CASTRDNTDTQYF. The CDR3 bases are TGTGCCAGCACGCGGGATAACACAGATACGCAGTATTTT.

Here the CDR3 reads CASSEDTVHTDTQYF. CDR3 coding DNA: TGTGCCAGCAGTGAAGATACAGTCCACACAGATACGCAGTATTTT. The chain joins TRBV25-1 to TRBJ2-3; D gene unclear. The V gene lost 2 bases and the J gene lost 2 bases, with 11 bases spanning the gap. The CDR3 contains 15 residues. Germline assignment: CDR1 MGHDK and CDR2 SYGVNS.

This clone showed up just once. Its ends do not fully match the called genes, so a read error is possible. The gene calls are TRBV6-6 and TRBJ2-5; no definite D call. The CDR3 consists of 15 residues. CDR1 is MNHNY, CDR2 SVGAGI, per germline (reference sequence). The CDR3 loop is CARSSSKPKQEAQYF. Written as DNA, the CDR3 is TGTGCCAGATCGAGTTCTAAGCCGAAGCAAGAGGCCCAGTACTTC.

V and J are TRBV11-1 and TRBJ2-1, with 9 nucleotides matching TRBD1. The V and J ends lost 4 bases and 2 bases, in that order; junction bases with no gene match: 3. CDR3 length: 15 amino acids. Germline V lookup: CDR1 SGHAT, CDR2 FQDESV (reference sequence). CDR3 sequence (DNA): TGTGCCAGCAGCTGGGGACAGGGTCCCTACAATGAGCAGTTCTTC. Its translation: CASSWGQGPYNEQFF.

The chain has TRBV6-1 and TRBJ1-5; a weak D match, TRBD1 (6 bases). There are 15 residues in the CDR3. Between the trimmed V and J ends, which lost 6 bases and 5 bases, there was a span of 17 bases. Germline V lookup: CDR1 MNHNS, CDR2 SASEGT. The CDR3 is CASSLGGASYQPQHF. The CDR3, as DNA: TGTGCCAGCAGCCTGGGGGGGGCATCATATCAGCCCCAGCATTTT.

This clone was counted between two and nine times. The chain uses TRBV6-5 and TRBJ1-1; a possible D gene is TRBD1 (5 bases). The CDR3 extends over 14 amino acids. V was cut by 4 bases and J by 1 base, with 10 bases left in between. Germline V gene data show CDR1 as MNHEY and CDR2 as SVGAGI. CDR3 DNA sequence: TGTGCCAGCAGTTCCATCGACAGGAACACTGAAGCTTTCTTT. As protein: CASSSIDRNTEAFF.